This T cell receptor (beta chain) derives from a study of blood T cell repertoires in COVID-19. Overall study: Sample material is recorded as cDNA or gDNA derived from T cells, B-cell-depleted T cells, or PBMCs.

The protocol was immunoSEQ multiplex PCR, while the TCRdb copy is restricted to in-frame clones and leaves out a portion. The sample carries over 150,000 clones, around 83% recorded once. This receptor was obtained from a man aged 35-49 years with acute or convalescent COVID-19. Input material: peripheral blood.

The CDR3 DNA follows: TGCAGCGTTGCCCCAGACACCGGGGAGCTGTTTTTT. Its protein product is CSVAPDTGELFF. The chain uses TRBV29-1 and TRBJ2-2, with D uncertain. CDR1 and CDR2 from the germline V gene are SQVTM and ANQGSEA. The CDR3 extends over 12 amino acids. The V and J ends lost 4 bases and 3 bases respectively, with 6 bases between them.